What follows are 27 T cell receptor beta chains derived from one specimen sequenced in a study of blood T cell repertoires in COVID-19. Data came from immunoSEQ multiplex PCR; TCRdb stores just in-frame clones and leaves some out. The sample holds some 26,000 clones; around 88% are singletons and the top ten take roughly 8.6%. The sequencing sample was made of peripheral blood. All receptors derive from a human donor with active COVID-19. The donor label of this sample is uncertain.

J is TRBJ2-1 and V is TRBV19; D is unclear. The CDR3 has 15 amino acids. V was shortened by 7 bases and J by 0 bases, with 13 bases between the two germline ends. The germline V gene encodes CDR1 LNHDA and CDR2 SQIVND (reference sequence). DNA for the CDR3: TGTGCCAGTACCCAGTCTTCGTTCTCCTACAATGAGCAGTTCTTC. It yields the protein CASTQSSFSYNEQFF.

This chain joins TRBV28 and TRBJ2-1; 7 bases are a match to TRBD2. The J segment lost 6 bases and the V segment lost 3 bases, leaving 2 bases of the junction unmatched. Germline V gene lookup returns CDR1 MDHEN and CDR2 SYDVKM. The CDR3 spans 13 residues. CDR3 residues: CASSLTSLNEQFF. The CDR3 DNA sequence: TGTGCCAGCAGTTTGACTAGCCTCAATGAGCAGTTCTTC.

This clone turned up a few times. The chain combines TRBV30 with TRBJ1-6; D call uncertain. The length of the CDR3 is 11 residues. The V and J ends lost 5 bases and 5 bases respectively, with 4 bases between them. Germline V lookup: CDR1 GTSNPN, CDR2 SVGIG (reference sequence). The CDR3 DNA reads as TGTGCCTGGTCGGATAATTCACCCCTCCACTTT. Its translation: CAWSDNSPLHF.

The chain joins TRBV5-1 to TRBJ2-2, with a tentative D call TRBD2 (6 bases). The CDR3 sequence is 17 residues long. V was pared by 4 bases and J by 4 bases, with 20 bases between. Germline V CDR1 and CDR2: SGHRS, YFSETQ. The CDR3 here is CASSPPFGWRGTGELFF. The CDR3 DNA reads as TGCGCCAGCAGCCCCCCCTTCGGGTGGAGGGGCACCGGGGAGCTGTTTTTT.

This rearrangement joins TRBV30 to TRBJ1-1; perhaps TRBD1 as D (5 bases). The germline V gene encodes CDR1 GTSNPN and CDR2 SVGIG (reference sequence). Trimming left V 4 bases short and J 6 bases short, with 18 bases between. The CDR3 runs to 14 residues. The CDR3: CAWTPPGLSSEAFF. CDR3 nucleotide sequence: TGTGCCTGGACTCCCCCGGGACTTTCATCTGAAGCTTTCTTT.

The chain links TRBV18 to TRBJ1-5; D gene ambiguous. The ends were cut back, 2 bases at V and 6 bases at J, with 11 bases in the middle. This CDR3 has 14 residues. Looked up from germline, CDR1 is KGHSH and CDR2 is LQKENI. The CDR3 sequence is CASSPIREVQPQHF. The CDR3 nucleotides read TGTGCCAGCTCACCAATCCGGGAGGTTCAGCCCCAGCATTTT.

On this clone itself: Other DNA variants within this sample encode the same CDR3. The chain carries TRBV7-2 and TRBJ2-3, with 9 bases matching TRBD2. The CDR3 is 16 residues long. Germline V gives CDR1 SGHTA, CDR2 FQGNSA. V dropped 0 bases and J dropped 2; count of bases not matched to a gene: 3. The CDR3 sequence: CASSLAVAGVTDTQYF. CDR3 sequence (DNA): TGTGCCAGCAGCTTAGCCGTAGCGGGAGTCACAGATACGCAGTATTTT.

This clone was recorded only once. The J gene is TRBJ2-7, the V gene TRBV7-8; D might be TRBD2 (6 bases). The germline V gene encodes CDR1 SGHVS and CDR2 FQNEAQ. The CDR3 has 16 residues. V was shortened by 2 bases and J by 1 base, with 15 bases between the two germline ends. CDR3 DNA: TGTGCCAGCAGCTTAATGGTTAGCGGAGGTTCCTACGAGCAGTACTTC. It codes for CASSLMVSGGSYEQYF.

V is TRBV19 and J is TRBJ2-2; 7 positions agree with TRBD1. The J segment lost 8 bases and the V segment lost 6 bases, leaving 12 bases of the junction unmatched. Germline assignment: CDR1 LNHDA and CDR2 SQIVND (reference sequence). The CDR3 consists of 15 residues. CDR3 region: CASRLTGDSLGELFF. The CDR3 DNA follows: TGTGCCAGTAGACTAACCGGGGACAGTTTGGGGGAGCTGTTTTTT. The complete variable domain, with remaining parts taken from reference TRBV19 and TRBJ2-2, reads DGGITQSPKYLFRKEGQNVTLSCEQNLNHDAMYWYRQDPGQGLRLIYYSQIVNDFQKGDIAEGYSVSREKKESFPLTVTSAQKNPTAFYLCASRLTGDSLGELFFGEGSRLTVL.

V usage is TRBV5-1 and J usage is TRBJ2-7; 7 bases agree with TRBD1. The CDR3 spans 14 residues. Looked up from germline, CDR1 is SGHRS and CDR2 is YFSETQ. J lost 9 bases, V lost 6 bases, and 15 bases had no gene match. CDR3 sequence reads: CASTPDGTEPTQYF. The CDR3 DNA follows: TGCGCCAGCACCCCCGATGGGACAGAGCCAACGCAGTACTTC.

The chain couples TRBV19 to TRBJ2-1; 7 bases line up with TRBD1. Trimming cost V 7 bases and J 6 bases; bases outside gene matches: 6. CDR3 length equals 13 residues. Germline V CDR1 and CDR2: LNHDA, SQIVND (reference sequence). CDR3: CASNDRVGNEQFF. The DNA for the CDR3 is TGTGCCAGTAACGACAGGGTGGGCAATGAGCAGTTCTTC.

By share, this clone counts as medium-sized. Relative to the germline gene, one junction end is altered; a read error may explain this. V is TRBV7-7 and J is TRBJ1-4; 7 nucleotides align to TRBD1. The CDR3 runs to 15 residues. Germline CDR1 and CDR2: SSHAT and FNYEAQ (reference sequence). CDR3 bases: TGTGCTAGCAGCTCAGGACAGGCCGCTAATGAAAAACTGTTTTTT. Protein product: CASSSGQAANEKLFF.

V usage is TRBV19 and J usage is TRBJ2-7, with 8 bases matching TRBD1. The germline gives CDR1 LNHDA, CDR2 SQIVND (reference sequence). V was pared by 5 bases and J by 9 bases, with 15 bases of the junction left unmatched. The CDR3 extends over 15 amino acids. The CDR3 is CASSWLDGQGAAQYF. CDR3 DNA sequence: TGTGCCAGTAGTTGGTTGGACGGACAGGGAGCCGCGCAGTACTTC.

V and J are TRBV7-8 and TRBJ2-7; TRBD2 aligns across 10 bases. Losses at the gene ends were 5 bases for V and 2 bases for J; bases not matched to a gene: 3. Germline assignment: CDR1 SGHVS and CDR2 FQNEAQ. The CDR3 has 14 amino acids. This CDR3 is CASSPGLAAYEQYF. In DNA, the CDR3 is TGTGCCAGCAGCCCAGGACTAGCGGCCTACGAGCAGTACTTC.

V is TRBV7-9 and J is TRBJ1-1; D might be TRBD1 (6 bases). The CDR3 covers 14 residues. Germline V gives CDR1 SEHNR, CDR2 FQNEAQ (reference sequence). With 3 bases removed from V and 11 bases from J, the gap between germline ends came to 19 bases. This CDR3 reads CASSFLSGEWGAFF. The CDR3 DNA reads TGTGCCAGCAGCTTTCTCTCAGGGGAATGGGGCGCTTTCTTT.

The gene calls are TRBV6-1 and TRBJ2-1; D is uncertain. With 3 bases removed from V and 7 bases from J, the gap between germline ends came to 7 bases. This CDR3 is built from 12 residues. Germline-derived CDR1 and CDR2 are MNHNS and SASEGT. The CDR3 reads CASSEAPNEQFF. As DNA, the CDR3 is TGTGCCAGCAGTGAGGCTCCGAATGAGCAGTTCTTC.

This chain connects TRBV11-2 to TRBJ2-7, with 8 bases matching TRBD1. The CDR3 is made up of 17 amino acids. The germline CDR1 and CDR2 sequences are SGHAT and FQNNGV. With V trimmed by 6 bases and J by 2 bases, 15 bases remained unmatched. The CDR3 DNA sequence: TGTGCCAGCAGGCCAATACGGGGGACAGGTCTGGCCTACGAGCAGTACTTC. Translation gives CASRPIRGTGLAYEQYF. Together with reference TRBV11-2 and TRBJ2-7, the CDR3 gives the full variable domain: EAGVAQSPRYKIIEKRQSVAFWCNPISGHATLYWYQQILGQGPKLLIQFQNNGVVDDSQLPKDRFSAERLKGVDSTLKIQPAKLEDSAVYLCASRPIRGTGLAYEQYFGPGTRLTVT.

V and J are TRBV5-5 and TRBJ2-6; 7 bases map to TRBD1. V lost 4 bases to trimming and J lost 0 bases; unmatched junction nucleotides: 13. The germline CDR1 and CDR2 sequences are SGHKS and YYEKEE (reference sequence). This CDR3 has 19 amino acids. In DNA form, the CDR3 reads TGTGCCAGCAGCCAATACAGGGGCCAGTCTGGCTCTGGGGCCAACGTCCTGACTTTC. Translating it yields CASSQYRGQSGSGANVLTF.

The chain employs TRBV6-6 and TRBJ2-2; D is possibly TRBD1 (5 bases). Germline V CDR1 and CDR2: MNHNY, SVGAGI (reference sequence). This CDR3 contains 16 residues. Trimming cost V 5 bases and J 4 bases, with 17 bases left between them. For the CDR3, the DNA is TGTGCCAGCAGTCCTAGGCAGCAGGGTCCCACCGGGGAGCTGTTTTTT. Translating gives CASSPRQQGPTGELFF.

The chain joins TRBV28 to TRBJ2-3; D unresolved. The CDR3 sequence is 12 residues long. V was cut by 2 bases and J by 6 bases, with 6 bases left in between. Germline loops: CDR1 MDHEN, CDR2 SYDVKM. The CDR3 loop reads CASSLVADTQYF. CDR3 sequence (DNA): TGTGCCAGCAGTTTAGTTGCGGATACGCAGTATTTT.

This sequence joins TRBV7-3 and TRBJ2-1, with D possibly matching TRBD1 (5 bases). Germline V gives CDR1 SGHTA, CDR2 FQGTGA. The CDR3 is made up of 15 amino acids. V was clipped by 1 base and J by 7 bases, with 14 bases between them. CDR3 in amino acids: CASSLRQGLGNEQFF. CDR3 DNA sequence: TGTGCCAGCAGCTTAAGGCAGGGCTTAGGGAATGAGCAGTTCTTC.

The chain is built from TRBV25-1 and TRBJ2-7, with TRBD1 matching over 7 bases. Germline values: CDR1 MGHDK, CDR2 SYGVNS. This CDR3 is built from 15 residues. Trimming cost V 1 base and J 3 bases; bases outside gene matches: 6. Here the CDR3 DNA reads TGTGCCAGCAGTGAATGGGGGACAGTGTTCTACGAGCAGTACTTC. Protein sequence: CASSEWGTVFYEQYF.

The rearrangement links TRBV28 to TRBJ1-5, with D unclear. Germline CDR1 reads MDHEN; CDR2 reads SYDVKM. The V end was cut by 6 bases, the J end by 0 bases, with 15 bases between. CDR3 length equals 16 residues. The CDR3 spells CASRPPSGNSNQPQHF. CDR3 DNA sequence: TGTGCCAGCAGACCTCCCTCGGGAAATAGCAATCAGCCCCAGCATTTT.

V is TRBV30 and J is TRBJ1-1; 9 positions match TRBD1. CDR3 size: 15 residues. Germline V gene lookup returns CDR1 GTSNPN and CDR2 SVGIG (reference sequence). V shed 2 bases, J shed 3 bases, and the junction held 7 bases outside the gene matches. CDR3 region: CAWSPMDRGDTEAFF. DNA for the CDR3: TGTGCCTGGAGTCCGATGGACAGGGGCGACACTGAAGCTTTCTTT.

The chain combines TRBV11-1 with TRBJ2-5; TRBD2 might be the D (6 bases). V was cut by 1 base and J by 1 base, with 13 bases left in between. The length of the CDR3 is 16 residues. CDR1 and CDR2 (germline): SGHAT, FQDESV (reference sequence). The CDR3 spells CASSLGGGRTQETQYF. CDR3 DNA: TGTGCCAGCAGCTTAGGGGGAGGACGTACCCAAGAGACCCAGTACTTC.

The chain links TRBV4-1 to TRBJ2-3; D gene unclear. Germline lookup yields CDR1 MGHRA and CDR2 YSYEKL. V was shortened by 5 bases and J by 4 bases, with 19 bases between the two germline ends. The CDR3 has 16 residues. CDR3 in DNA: TGCGCCAGCAGCGGATATAGCTGGTTTGAAGCAGATACGCAGTATTTT. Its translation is CASSGYSWFEADTQYF.

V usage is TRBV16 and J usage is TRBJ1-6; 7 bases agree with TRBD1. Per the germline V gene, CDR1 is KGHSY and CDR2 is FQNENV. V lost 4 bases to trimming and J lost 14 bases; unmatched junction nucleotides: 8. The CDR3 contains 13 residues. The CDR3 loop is CASSPRTGLSLHF. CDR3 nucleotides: TGTGCCAGCAGCCCTAGGACAGGACTTTCCCTCCACTTT.